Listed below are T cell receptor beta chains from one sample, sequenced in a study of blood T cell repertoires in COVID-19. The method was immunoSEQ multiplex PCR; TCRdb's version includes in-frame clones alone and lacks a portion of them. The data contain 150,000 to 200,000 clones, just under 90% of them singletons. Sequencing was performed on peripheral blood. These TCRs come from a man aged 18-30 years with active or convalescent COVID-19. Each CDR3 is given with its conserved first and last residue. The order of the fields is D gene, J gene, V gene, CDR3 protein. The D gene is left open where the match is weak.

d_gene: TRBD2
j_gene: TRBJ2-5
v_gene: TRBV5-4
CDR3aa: CASSFIGLAAQETQYF

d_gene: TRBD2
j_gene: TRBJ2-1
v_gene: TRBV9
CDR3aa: CASSGSGGHRNEQFF

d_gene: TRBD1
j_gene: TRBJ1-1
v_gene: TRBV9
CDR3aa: CASSDQEGQGRTEAFF

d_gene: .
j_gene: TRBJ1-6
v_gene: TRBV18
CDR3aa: CASSPNQQYNSPLHF

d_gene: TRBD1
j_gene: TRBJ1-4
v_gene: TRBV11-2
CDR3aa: CASSLAFRGQGEKLFF

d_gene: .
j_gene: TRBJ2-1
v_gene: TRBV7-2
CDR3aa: CASSLSRNNEQFF

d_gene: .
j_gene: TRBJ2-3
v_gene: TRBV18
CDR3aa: CASSPTPSGDTQYF

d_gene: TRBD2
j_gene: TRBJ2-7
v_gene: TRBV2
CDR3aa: CASSEVPSGSPYF

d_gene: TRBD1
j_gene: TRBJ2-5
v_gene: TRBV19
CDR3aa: CASSYLDRGDQETQYF

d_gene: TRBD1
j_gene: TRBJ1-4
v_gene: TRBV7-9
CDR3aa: CASSLGQATNEKLFF

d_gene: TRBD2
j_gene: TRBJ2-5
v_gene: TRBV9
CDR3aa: CASSPNPTSGETQYF

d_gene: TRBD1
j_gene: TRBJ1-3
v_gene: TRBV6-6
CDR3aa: CASRGQGTIGNTIYF

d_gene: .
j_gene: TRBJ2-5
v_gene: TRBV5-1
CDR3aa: CASSSAGNPTQYF

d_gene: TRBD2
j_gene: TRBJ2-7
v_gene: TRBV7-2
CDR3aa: CASSLAWWGLAGVKAYEQYF

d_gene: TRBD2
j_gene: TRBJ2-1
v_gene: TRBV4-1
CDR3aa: CASSQATGTSGYNEQFF

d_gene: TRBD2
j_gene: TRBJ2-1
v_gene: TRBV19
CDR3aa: CASSGSGVYNEQFF

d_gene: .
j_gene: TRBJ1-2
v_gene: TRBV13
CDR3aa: CAAHPPGGTGGYTF

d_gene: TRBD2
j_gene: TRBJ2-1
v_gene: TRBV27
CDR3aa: CASSREGLAGVNNEQFF

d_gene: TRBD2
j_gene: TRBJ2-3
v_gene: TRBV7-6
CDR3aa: CASSRTGLAGADTQYF

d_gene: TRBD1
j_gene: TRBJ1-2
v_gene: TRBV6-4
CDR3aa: CASSDPGQGIDGYTF

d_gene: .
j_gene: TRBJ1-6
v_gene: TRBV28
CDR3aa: CASRPGGHNSPLHF

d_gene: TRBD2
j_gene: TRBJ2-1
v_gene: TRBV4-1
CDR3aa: CASNRLAGGGSYNEQFF

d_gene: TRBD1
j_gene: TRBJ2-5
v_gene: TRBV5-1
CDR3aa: CASLGQGQETQYF

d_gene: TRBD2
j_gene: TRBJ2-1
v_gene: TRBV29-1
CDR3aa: CSVARLAGDEQFF

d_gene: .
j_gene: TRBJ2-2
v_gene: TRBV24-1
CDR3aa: CATSDLNPGDTGELFF

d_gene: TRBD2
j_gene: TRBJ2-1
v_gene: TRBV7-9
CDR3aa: CASSPTGGTYNEQFF

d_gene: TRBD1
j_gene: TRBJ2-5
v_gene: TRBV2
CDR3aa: CASIGGFGETQYF

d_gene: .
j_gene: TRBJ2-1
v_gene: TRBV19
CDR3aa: CASSIDGGSYNEQFF

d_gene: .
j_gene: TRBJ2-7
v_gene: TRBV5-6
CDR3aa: CASSLNPGYEQYF

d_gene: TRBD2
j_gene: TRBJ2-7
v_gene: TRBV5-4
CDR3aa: CASSLDTSGRAYEQYF

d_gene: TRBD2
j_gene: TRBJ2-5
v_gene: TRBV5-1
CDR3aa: CASSSTSGGAQETQYF

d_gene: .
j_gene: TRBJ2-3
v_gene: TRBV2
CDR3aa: CASSGGGGADTQYF

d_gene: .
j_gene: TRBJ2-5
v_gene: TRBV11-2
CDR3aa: CASSSLGSQETQYF

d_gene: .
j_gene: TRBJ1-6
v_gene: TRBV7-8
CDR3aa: CASSGDNNSPLHF

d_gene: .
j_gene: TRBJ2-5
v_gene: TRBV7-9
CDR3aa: CASSWGTGETQYF

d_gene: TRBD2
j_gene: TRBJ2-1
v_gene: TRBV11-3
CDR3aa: CASSRPPGATSESSYNEQFF

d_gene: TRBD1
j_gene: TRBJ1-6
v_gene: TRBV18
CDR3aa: CASSPPETGGVDSPLHF

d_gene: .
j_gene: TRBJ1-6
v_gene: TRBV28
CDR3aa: CASSSGTYNSPLHF